This T cell receptor (beta chain) came from a study of T cell repertoires in cytomegalovirus infection. Study information: The authors used CMV epitopes that were HLA-C-restricted (recently identified) and HLA-B-restricted (well studied).

Each CDR3 protein is one row after TCRdb ran MiXCR on the reads. The sample has some 110,000 distinct CDR3 sequences; roughly a third are singletons. This clonotype was seen a single time. The antigen is unknown. The CDR3 runs to 12 residues. Trimming took 10 bases from V and 6 from J, leaving 14 bases between them. In germline, CDR1 is SGHAT, CDR2 FQNNGV. The material was CD8+ T cells from cultured PBMCs, obtained from culture after CMV antigen stimulation. The chain joins TRBV11-2 to TRBJ2-3; D may match TRBD1 or TRBD2 (5 bases each). The sequence came from a human donor in good health (CMV status not recorded). Some clones in this sample may be carry-over from other donors' samples. The CDR3 loop reads CATPGTRDTQYF. CDR3 in DNA: TGTGCCACCCCCGGGACGAGGGATACGCAGTATTTT.